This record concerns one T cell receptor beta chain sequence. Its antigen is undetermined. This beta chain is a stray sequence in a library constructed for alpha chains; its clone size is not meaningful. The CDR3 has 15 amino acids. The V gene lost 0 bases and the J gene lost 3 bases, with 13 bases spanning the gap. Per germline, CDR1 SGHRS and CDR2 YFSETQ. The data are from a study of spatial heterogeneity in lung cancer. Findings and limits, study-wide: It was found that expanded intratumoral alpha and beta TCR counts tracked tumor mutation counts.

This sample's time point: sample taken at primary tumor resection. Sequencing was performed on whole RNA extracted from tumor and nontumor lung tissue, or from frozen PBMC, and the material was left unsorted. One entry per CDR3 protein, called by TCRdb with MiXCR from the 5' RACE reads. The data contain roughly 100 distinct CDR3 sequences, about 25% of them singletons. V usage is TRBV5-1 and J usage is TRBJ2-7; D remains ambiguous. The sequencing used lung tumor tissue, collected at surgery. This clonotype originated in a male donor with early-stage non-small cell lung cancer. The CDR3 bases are TGCGCCAGCAGCTTGGCCATGGCAGGTCTCTACGAGCAGTACTTC. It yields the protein CASSLAMAGLYEQYF.